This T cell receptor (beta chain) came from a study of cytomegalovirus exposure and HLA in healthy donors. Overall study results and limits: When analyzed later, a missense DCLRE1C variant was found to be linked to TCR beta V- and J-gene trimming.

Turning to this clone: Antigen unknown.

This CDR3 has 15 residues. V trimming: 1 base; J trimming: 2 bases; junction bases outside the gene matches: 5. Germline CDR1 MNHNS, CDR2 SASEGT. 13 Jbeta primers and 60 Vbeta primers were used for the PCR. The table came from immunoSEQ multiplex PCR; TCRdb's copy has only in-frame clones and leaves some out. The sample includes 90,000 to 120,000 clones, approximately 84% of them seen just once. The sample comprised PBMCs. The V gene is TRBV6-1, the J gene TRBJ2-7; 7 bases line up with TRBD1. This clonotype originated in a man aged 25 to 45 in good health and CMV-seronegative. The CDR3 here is CASSEEGQGAYEQYF. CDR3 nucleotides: TGTGCCAGCAGTGAAGAGGGCCAGGGGGCCTACGAGCAGTACTTC.